This T cell receptor beta chain was identified in a study of control samples from healthy donors and cancer patients. Looked up from germline, CDR1 is SGHAT and CDR2 is FQDESV (reference sequence). Trimming took 3 bases from V and 5 from J, leaving 8 bases between them. The CDR3 has 13 amino acids. The protocol was immunoSEQ multiplex PCR, while the TCRdb copy is restricted to in-frame clones and leaves out a portion. The sample has about 150,000 clones, 80% to 95% seen once; the top ten hold under 7%. Sequenced: blood. The chain links TRBV11-1 to TRBJ1-5, with D unclear. The sequence was collected from a man between 18 and 35 years old in good health. The CDR3 sequence: CASSLGLYQPQHF. CDR3 DNA: TGTGCCAGCAGCTTGGGTCTTTATCAGCCCCAGCATTTT.